The 5 T cell receptor beta chains presented below share a single source sample, sequenced in a study of tumor-infiltrating lymphocytes in localized non-small cell lung cancer (dated by TCRdb to 2020 to 2022). The receptor library was made with the immunoSEQ multiplex PCR assay. The immuneACCESS repertoire file appears here via TCRdb, limited to in-frame rearrangements. These files lack a portion of the clones; in checked studies, under half of the deficit traces to unresolved V genes, and the cause of the others is not known. This sample gives a few thousand clones in total; around 40% of them show up just once. Roughly a fifth of the sample lies in the top ten. The specimen was uninvolved lung tissue not adjacent to the tumor. The receptors derive from a human donor with non-small cell lung cancer.

The chain has TRBV14 and TRBJ2-4, with D hard to call. Germline values: CDR1 SGHDN, CDR2 FVKESK. The CDR3 loop spans 11 amino acids. V lost 8 bases to trimming and J lost 3 bases, with 5 bases between them. CDR3 in amino acids: CASANKNIQYF. The CDR3 DNA reads TGTGCCAGCGCCAACAAAAACATTCAGTACTTC.

This clone has a handful of counts. The chain employs TRBV9 and TRBJ2-7; 15 nucleotides align to TRBD2. This CDR3 has 15 residues. V shed 6 bases and J 6 bases; nucleotides not matched to a gene: 7. CDR1 is SGDLS, CDR2 YYNGEE, per germline. The CDR3 nucleotides read TGTGCCAGCACCGCCCGGACTAGCGGGAGGGGCGAGCAGTACTTC. Translating gives CASTARTSGRGEQYF.

The chain recombines TRBV4-1 with TRBJ2-1; 7 positions agree with TRBD1. The V gene end was trimmed by 2 bases and the J gene end by 6 bases; junction bases not matched to a gene: 7. The CDR3 is 15 amino acids. Per germline, CDR1 MGHRA and CDR2 YSYEKL. The CDR3 protein is CASSQRGTVPNEQFF. The CDR3 DNA is TGCGCCAGCAGCCAAAGGGGGACAGTCCCCAATGAGCAGTTCTTC.

The genes are TRBV5-1 and TRBJ2-5; 9 nucleotides align to TRBD1. Germline lookup yields CDR1 SGHRS and CDR2 YFSETQ. The CDR3 has 15 residues. Trimming took 1 base from V and 5 from J; bases not matched to a gene: 6. This CDR3 is CASSLTGTGRETQYF. CDR3 nucleotides: TGCGCCAGCAGCTTGACCGGGACAGGGAGGGAGACCCAGTACTTC.

This clone turned up a few times. This CDR3 reads CASSLDLGEQFF. The CDR3 DNA is TGTGCCAGCAGCTTGGACTTGGGTGAGCAGTTCTTC. The rearrangement links TRBV7-2 to TRBJ2-1; D is possibly TRBD2 (5 bases). The germline V gene has CDR1 SGHTA and CDR2 FQGNSA. Trimming removed 3 bases at V and 9 bases at J, with 9 bases between. This CDR3 spans 12 amino acids.